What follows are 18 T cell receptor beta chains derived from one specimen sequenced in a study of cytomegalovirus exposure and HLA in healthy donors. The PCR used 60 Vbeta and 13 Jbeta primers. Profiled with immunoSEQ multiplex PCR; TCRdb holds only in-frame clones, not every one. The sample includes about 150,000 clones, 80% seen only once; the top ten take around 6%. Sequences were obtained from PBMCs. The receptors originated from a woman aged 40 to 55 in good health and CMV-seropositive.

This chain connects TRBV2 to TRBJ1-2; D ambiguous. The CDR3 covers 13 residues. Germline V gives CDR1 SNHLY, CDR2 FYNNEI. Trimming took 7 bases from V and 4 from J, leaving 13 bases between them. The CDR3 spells CASTLTLGYGYTF. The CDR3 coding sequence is TGTGCCAGCACCCTGACTTTGGGCTATGGCTACACCTTC.

The DNA for the CDR3 is TGTGCCAGCCATGGCAGGGCCTATACCTACGAGCAGTACTTC. Protein sequence: CASHGRAYTYEQYF. The chain links TRBV2 to TRBJ2-5; tentatively, D is TRBD1 (5 bases). The DNA end is more similar to TRBJ2-7, so the J call may be wrong. CDR1 is SNHLY, CDR2 FYNNEI, per germline. The CDR3 contains 14 residues.

The CDR3 loop reads CASSRTEGSNQPQHF. The DNA of the CDR3 is TGTGCCAGCAGTAGGACAGAGGGTAGCAATCAGCCCCAGCATTTT. The gene calls are TRBV6-1 and TRBJ1-5, with D possibly matching TRBD1 (6 bases). With 5 bases removed from V and 0 bases from J, the gap between germline ends came to 11 bases. The germline V gene encodes CDR1 MNHNS and CDR2 SASEGT. The CDR3 is made up of 15 amino acids.

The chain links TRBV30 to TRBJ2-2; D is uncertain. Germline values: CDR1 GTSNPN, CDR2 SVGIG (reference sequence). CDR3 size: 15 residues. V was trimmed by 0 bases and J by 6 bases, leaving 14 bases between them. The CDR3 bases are TGTGCCTGGAGTGTAAACCGGCAGGTTGCCGGGGAGCTGTTTTTT. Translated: CAWSVNRQVAGELFF.

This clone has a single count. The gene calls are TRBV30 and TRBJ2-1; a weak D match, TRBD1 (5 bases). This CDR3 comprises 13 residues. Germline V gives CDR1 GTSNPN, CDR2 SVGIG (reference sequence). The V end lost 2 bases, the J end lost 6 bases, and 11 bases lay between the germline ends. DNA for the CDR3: TGTGCCTGGAGTACGAAGGGGTTCAATGAGCAGTTCTTC. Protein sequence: CAWSTKGFNEQFF.

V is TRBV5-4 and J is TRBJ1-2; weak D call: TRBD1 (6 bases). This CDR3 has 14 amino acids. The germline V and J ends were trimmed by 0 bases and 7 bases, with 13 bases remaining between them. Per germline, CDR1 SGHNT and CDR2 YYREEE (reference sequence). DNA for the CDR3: TGTGCCAGCAGCTTGGCCCAGGGGCCATCTGGCTACACCTTC. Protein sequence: CASSLAQGPSGYTF.

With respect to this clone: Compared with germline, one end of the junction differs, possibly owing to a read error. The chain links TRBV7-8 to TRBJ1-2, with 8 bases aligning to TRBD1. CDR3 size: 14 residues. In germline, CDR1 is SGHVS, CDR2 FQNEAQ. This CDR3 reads CASSADRGDYGYPF. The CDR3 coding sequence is TGTGCCAGCAGCGCTGACAGGGGTGACTATGGCTACCCCTTC.

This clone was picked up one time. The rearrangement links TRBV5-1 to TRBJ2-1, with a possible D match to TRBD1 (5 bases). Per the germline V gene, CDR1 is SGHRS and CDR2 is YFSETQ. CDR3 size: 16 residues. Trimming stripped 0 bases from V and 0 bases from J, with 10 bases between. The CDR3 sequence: CASSLDRSISYNEQFF. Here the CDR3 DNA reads TGCGCCAGCAGCTTGGACAGGTCAATCTCCTACAATGAGCAGTTCTTC.

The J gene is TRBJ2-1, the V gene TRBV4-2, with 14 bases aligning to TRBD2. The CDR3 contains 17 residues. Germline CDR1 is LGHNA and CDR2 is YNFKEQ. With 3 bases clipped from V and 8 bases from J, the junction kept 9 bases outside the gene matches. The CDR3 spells CASSQETSGRALDEQFF. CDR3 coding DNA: TGTGCCAGCAGCCAGGAGACTAGCGGGAGGGCCCTAGATGAGCAGTTCTTC.

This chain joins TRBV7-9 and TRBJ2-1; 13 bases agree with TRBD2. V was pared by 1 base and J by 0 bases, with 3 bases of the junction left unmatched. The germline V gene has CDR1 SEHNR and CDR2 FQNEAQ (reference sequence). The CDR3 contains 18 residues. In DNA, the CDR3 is TGTGCCAGCAGCTTAGGGGGACTAGCGGGACGCTCCTACAATGAGCAGTTCTTC. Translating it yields CASSLGGLAGRSYNEQFF. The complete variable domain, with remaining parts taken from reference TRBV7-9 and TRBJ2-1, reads DTGVSQNPRHKITKRGQNVTFRCDPISEHNRLYWYRQTLGQGPEFLTYFQNEAQLEKSRLLSDRFSAERPKGSFSTLEIQRTEQGDSAMYLCASSLGGLAGRSYNEQFFGPGTRLTVL.

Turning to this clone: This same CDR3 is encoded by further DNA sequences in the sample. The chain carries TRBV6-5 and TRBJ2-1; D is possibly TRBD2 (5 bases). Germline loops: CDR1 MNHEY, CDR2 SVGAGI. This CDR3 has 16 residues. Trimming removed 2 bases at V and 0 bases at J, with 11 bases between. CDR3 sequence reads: CASSYRGKSSYNEQFF. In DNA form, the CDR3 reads TGTGCCAGCAGTTACCGGGGAAAGAGCTCCTACAATGAGCAGTTCTTC.

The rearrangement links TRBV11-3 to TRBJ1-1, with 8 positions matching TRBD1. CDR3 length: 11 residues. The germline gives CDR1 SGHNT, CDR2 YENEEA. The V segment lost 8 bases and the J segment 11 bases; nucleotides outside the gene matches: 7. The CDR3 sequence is CASGQDRDAFF. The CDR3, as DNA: TGTGCCAGCGGTCAGGACAGGGATGCTTTCTTT.

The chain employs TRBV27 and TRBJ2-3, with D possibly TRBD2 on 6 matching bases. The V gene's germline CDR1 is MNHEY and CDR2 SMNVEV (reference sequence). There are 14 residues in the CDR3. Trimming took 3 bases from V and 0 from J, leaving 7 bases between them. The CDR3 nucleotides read TGTGCCAGCAGTTTGGGGGGAAGCACAGATACGCAGTATTTT. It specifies CASSLGGSTDTQYF.

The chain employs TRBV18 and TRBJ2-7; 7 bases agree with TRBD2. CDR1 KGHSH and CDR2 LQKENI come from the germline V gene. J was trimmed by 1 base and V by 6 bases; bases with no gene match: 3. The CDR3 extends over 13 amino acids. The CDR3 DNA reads TGTGCCAGCTCCGACGGGGGGTCCTACGAGCAGTACTTC. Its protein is CASSDGGSYEQYF.

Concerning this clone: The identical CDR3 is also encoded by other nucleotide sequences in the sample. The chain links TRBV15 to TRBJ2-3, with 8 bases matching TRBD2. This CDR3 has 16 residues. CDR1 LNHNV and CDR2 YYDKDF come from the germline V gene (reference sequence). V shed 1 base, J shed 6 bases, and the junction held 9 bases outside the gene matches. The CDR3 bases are TGTGCCACCAGCAGAGCGGGAGGGCCTCTCGGGGATACGCAGTATTTT. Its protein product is CATSRAGGPLGDTQYF.

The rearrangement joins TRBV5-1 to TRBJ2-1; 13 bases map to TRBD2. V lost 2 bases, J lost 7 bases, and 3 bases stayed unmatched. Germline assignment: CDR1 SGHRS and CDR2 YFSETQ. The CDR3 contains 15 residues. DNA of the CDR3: TGCGCCAGCAGCTTACTGACTAGCGGGAGGAATGAGCAGTTCTTC. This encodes CASSLLTSGRNEQFF.

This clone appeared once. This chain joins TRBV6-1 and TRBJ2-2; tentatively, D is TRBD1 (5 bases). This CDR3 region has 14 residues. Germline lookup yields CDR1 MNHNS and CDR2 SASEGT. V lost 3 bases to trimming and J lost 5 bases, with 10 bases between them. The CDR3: CASSDSGFTGELFF. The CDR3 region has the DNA TGTGCCAGCAGTGATTCAGGGTTTACCGGGGAGCTGTTTTTT.

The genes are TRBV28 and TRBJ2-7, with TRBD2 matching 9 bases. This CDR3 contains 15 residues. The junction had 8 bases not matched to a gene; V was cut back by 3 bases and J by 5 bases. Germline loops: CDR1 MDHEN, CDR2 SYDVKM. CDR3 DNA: TGTGCCAGCAGTTTTAGCCTAGCGGGAAGCGACGAGCAGTACTTC. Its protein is CASSFSLAGSDEQYF.